This entry is about one T cell receptor (beta chain). V dropped 4 bases and J dropped 0 bases, with 13 bases sitting between them. Germline assignment: CDR1 SQVTM and CDR2 ANQGSEA. This CDR3 region has 15 residues. This specimen belongs to a study of T cell responses to AZD1222 COVID-19 vaccine. The table came from immunoSEQ multiplex PCR; TCRdb's copy has only in-frame clones and leaves some out. The sample holds 150,000 to 200,000 clones, roughly 88% seen once. The sample in question was peripheral blood, obtained 28 days after the second AZD1222 dose. This chain uses TRBV29-1 with TRBJ1-5; D is uncertain. This sequence originates from an adult who received the AZD1222 COVID-19 vaccine. The DNA of the CDR3 is TGCAGCGTTGTGGTTAATGGGGATAGCAATCAGCCCCAGCATTTT. Its translation: CSVVVNGDSNQPQHF.